The clone carrying this T cell receptor beta chain has only a few counts. Its specificity is not known. A much larger clone lies one base from this, so it may be a read error. TCR beta CDR3 was amplified from genomic DNA by two-round multiplex PCR. The first round of PCR was done with primers that matched each TRBV and TRBJ gene. TCRdb called the multiplex PCR reads again in MiXCR, with one record for every CDR3 protein. The table has about 30,000 distinct CDR3 sequences, around 30% seen once. This CDR3 region has 17 residues. V was cut by 0 bases and J by 6 bases, with 19 bases left in between. CDR1 and CDR2 (germline): MNHEY, SVGEGT. This specimen belongs to a study of prognosis after radiotherapy for stage I lung cancer. About the research overall: Radiotherapy took the form of SBRT (3 to 5 fractions) with a biologically effective dose of at least 100 Gy.

General study findings and limits: The study found that unique TCR clone counts fell after stereotactic body radiation therapy, median approximately 9,600 versus 7,200.

The TCR comes from a donor at least 50 years old with non-small cell lung cancer. This chain joins TRBV6-2 or TRBV6-3 and TRBJ2-3; D may correspond to TRBD1 or TRBD2 (6 bases each). Specimen: PBMCs, collected before or after stereotactic body radiation therapy (not recorded which). CDR3 nucleotides: TGTGCCAGCAGTTACTCTTCTAACGGGGGCCGTGGGGATACGCAGTATTTT. Translated: CASSYSSNGGRGDTQYF.